Reported below is one T cell receptor beta chain. Clones were sequenced by immunoSEQ multiplex PCR, and TCRdb holds only the in-frame ones, with some missing. In the table there are 550,000 to 800,000 clones, approximately 83% of which are singletons. The sample belongs to a study of shared T cell receptors in the human thymus. Between the trimmed V and J ends, which lost 5 bases and 2 bases, there was a span of 14 bases. This CDR3 spans 15 amino acids. The germline gives CDR1 SGHTA, CDR2 FQGNSA. The sample was also reused in another study, on human thymus T cells. That source reports: Related studies found that unrelated individuals share highly overlapping thymic repertoires.

This TCR was recovered from a girl under two years old with a congenital heart defect. The rearrangement joins TRBV7-2 to TRBJ2-3, with D possibly being TRBD2 (6 bases). Sequenced material: thymocytes. CDR3: CASSRWDFPTDTQYF. The CDR3 DNA sequence: TGTGCCAGCAGCCGATGGGACTTCCCCACAGATACGCAGTATTTT.